This T cell receptor (beta chain) was sequenced during a study of blood T cell repertoires in COVID-19. Study-level information: Sites across the United States, Italy and Spain contributed samples from acute and convalescent COVID-19. From T cells, B-cell-depleted T cells, or PBMCs came the material, which was cDNA or gDNA.

Assignments of participants to cohorts depended upon their own reported clinical history. Donors of Cohort 3 who recovered were those that had two negative PCRs, clearance, or symptom resolution. CDR1 is SGHNT, CDR2 YYREEE, per germline (reference sequence). V lost 6 bases, J lost 8 bases, and 14 bases lay in between. This CDR3 has 12 amino acids. Sequencing used immunoSEQ multiplex PCR; TCRdb keeps in-frame clones, though not all of them. The top ten hold approximately 5% of the sample, which has roughly 330,000 clones, around nine tenths seen once. This TCR came from a woman in her 30s who had recovered from COVID-19. Specimen: PBMCs or T cells enriched from blood (not recorded which). V usage is TRBV5-4 and J usage is TRBJ1-2, with D maybe TRBD1 (5 bases). CDR3 protein: CASTGSGSGYTF. The CDR3 coding sequence is TGTGCCAGCACCGGATCAGGGTCCGGCTACACCTTC.